The 18 T cell receptor beta chains reported below all come from one sample, sequenced in a study of persistence of HIV-infected CD4 T cells. The libraries were made with immunoSEQ version 4 in survey mode. Using immunoSEQ multiplex PCR, the repertoire was profiled, and TCRdb retains in-frame clones only, with some absent. The sample consists of approximately 27,000 clones, approximately 78% of them appearing once. These receptors have no known antigen. Stimulation used 10 ug/mL lysate from CMV-infected fibroblasts. CD40L-negative CD69-negative CD45RO-high memory CD4+ T cells were sorted as populations depleted of antigen-responding cells. Sample: CD4+ T cells sorted from PBMCs after approximately 18-hour stimulation, taken from a patient who received antiretroviral therapy. The receptors come from an adult woman with HIV who was CMV-seropositive.

The V gene is TRBV21-1, the J gene TRBJ2-7. TRBV21-1 is listed as a pseudogene. CDR3 length equals 14 residues. CDR3 loop: CASSKRAEIYEQYV. CDR3 DNA: TGTGCCAGCAGCAAACGGGCAGAAATCTACGAGCAGTACGTC.

The rearrangement joins TRBV2 to TRBJ1-2, with TRBD1 matching 7 bases. This CDR3 has 15 residues. V shed 6 bases and J 4 bases; nucleotides not matched to a gene: 11. Germline V CDR1 and CDR2: SNHLY, FYNNEI. CDR3: CASRPPGQRTYGYTF. In nucleotides, the CDR3 is TGTGCCAGCAGACCTCCGGGACAGCGGACCTATGGCTACACCTTC.

The chain has TRBV5-1 and TRBJ2-1; no clear D gene. V was trimmed by 0 bases and J by 9 bases, leaving 10 bases between them. Germline CDR1 and CDR2: SGHRS and YFSETQ. This CDR3 is 13 amino acids long. The CDR3 is CASSLGQPSEQFF. The CDR3 coding sequence is TGCGCCAGCAGCTTGGGGCAGCCTAGTGAGCAGTTCTTC.

A note on this clone: The junction departs from germline at one end; a sequencing error may be responsible. The chain links TRBV19 to TRBJ1-2, with D tentatively TRBD1 (6 bases). In germline, CDR1 is LNHDA, CDR2 SQIVND (reference sequence). CDR3 length: 14 residues. The CDR3 nucleotides are TGTGCCAGTAGTCTAGATACAGGGAGGTATGGCTACACCTTC. Translated, it gives CASSLDTGRYGYTF.

This sequence joins TRBV2 and TRBJ2-1, with 11 positions matching TRBD2. Trimming removed 6 bases from V and 10 bases from J; junction bases left unmatched: 8. Per the germline V gene, CDR1 is SNHLY and CDR2 is FYNNEI. The CDR3 sequence is 14 residues long. The CDR3 coding sequence is TGTGCCAGCAGGGGTAGCGGGGGGGCCTGGGAGCAGTTCTTC. It is translated as CASRGSGGAWEQFF.

The chain carries TRBV6-6 and TRBJ2-1; D remains unclear. Germline V gene lookup returns CDR1 MNHNY and CDR2 SVGAGI (reference sequence). The CDR3 totals 12 residues. V dropped 6 bases and J dropped 4 bases, with 7 bases sitting between them. The CDR3, as DNA: TGTGCCAGCAGAGACGGTTACAATGAGCAGTTCTTC. Protein: CASRDGYNEQFF.

The chain recombines TRBV5-4 with TRBJ2-7; D is uncertain. V lost 0 bases to trimming and J lost 5 bases, with 9 bases between them. This CDR3 has 13 residues. Germline CDR1 and CDR2: SGHNT and YYREEE (reference sequence). CDR3 sequence: CASSLDIRDEQYF. The CDR3 DNA sequence: TGTGCCAGCAGCTTGGACATCCGGGACGAGCAGTACTTC.

V gene TRBV10-3 combines with J gene TRBJ2-2; 10 bases match TRBD2. J lost 4 bases, V lost 3 bases, and 2 bases had no gene match. The CDR3 contains 15 residues. From germline, CDR1 is ENHRY and CDR2 SYGVKD. The DNA of the CDR3 is TGTGCCATCAGTGATATAGCGGGGGGCACCGGGGAGCTGTTTTTT. Translating gives CAISDIAGGTGELFF.

V is TRBV6-1 and J is TRBJ1-2; tentative D call: TRBD1 (6 bases). CDR3 length equals 17 residues. Per germline, CDR1 MNHNS and CDR2 SASEGT. With 4 bases removed from V and 6 bases from J, the gap between germline ends came to 24 bases. The CDR3, as DNA: TGTGCCAGCAGTGGGTGGGTGAATCACGACAGGTCCAATGGCTACACCTTC. This codes for CASSGWVNHDRSNGYTF.

V and J are TRBV5-1 and TRBJ2-2; D gene ambiguous. Looked up from germline, CDR1 is SGHRS and CDR2 is YFSETQ. There are 15 residues in the CDR3. The V end was cut by 0 bases, the J end by 1 base, with 7 bases between. The CDR3 DNA is TGCGCCAGCAGCTTGGAGACGGGGAACACCGGGGAGCTGTTTTTT. It yields the protein CASSLETGNTGELFF.

The genes are TRBV30 and TRBJ1-5; perhaps TRBD1 as D (6 bases). CDR1 GTSNPN and CDR2 SVGIG come from the germline V gene (reference sequence). The CDR3 extends over 16 amino acids. The V gene lost 0 bases and the J gene lost 4 bases, with 16 bases spanning the gap. The CDR3 DNA reads as TGTGCCTGGAGTGTCGGTCGGGGGCCTCGAAATCAGCCCCAGCATTTT. It specifies CAWSVGRGPRNQPQHF.

The chain combines TRBV4-1 with TRBJ2-7, with 10 positions matching TRBD1. Germline values: CDR1 MGHRA, CDR2 YSYEKL. The trim removed 2 bases at V and 5 bases at J, leaving 24 bases unmatched. The CDR3 is 21 amino acids. The DNA of the CDR3 is TGCGCCAGCAGCCAACTCCCTCCGGGACAGGGGTTCTTATGGGATAATGACGAGCAGTACTTC. Its translation is CASSQLPPGQGFLWDNDEQYF.

This chain joins TRBV20-1 and TRBJ1-1; tentative D call: TRBD1 (5 bases). Germline values: CDR1 DFQATT, CDR2 SNEGSKA (reference sequence). V lost 3 bases, J lost 0 bases, and 14 bases lay in between. The CDR3 covers 15 residues. CDR3 sequence: CSASSVRGLNTEAFF. The CDR3 DNA sequence: TGCAGTGCTAGTAGTGTACGGGGCCTGAACACTGAAGCTTTCTTT.

CDR3 bases: TGTGCCAGCAGTTACCTCCGGGACCAGGACTACGAGCAGTACGTC. Translating gives CASSYLRDQDYEQYV. The rearrangement joins TRBV6-6 to TRBJ2-7, with D perhaps assigned TRBD1 or TRBD2 (5 bases each). Germline V CDR1 and CDR2: MNHNY, SVGAGI (reference sequence). The CDR3 has 15 amino acids. V was cut by 2 bases and J by 3 bases, with 14 bases left in between.

This clone came up a few times. V is TRBV7-3 and J is TRBJ2-1, with D tentatively TRBD1 (6 bases). CDR3 length: 15 amino acids. Germline V gene data show CDR1 as SGHTA and CDR2 as FQGTGA. V dropped 5 bases and J dropped 0 bases, with 11 bases sitting between them. The CDR3 loop is CASSRDRSSYNEQFF. In DNA, the CDR3 is TGTGCCAGCAGCCGCGACAGGAGCTCCTACAATGAGCAGTTCTTC.

The chain couples TRBV3-1 (or the pseudogene TRBV3-2) to TRBJ1-1; D perhaps matches TRBD1 (5 bases). The ends were cut back, 1 base at V and 6 bases at J, with 15 bases in the middle. This CDR3 spans 15 amino acids. Germline-derived CDR1 and CDR2 are LGHDT and YNNKEL (reference sequence). The CDR3 loop is CASSQARGAPAEAFF. The CDR3, as DNA: TGTGCCAGCAGCCAAGCCCGAGGGGCGCCAGCTGAAGCTTTCTTT.

The genes are TRBV2 and TRBJ1-5; the D gene is possibly TRBD1 (6 bases). Germline V CDR1 and CDR2: SNHLY, FYNNEI. The V gene lost 11 bases and the J gene lost 6 bases, with 17 bases spanning the gap. This CDR3 has 13 amino acids. The CDR3 DNA reads as TGTGCCGCCGGAGGGGGGGCCGGTCAGCCCCAGCATTTT. Translating gives CAAGGGAGQPQHF.

V and J are TRBV6-6 and TRBJ2-7, with 8 bases that match TRBD2. J lost 2 bases, V lost 5 bases, and 5 bases had no gene match. The CDR3 loop spans 14 amino acids. Germline CDR1 MNHNY, CDR2 SVGAGI (reference sequence). The CDR3 bases are TGTGCCAGCAGTGTTAGCGGGGTCCCCTACGAGCAGTACTTC. Its translation: CASSVSGVPYEQYF.